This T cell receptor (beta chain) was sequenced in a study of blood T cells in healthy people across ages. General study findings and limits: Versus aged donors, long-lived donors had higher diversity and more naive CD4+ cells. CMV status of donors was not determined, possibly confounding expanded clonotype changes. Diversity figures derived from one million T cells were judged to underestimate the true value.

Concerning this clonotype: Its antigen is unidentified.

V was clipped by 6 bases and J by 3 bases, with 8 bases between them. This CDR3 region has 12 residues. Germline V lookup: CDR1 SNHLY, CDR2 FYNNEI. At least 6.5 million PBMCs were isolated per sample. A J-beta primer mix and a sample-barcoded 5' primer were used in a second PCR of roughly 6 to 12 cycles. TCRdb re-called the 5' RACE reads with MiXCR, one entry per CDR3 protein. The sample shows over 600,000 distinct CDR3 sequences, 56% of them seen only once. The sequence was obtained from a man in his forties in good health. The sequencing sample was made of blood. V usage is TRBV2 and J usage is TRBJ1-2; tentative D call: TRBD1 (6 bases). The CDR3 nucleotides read TGTGCCAGCAGGGGGACACACTATGGCTACACCTTC. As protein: CASRGTHYGYTF.